These 21 T cell receptor beta chains originate from one sample sequenced in a study of blood T cells in healthy people across ages. Together with a sample-barcoded 5' primer, a J-beta primer mix was included in a second PCR lasting about 7 to 11 cycles. A single record per CDR3 protein comes from TCRdb applying MiXCR to the 5' RACE reads. The sample holds roughly 800,000 distinct CDR3 sequences; 58% are singletons and the top ten take about 20%. Material for sequencing was blood. Every receptor here comes from a man aged 30-40 years in good health.

The table lists this clonotype with a few counts. The CDR3 DNA reads TGTGCCTCAACAGGGAGGCCCTACGAGCAGTACTTC. This sequence encodes CASTGRPYEQYF. The chain combines TRBV10-3 with TRBJ2-7; D tentatively reads TRBD1 or TRBD2 (6 bases each). The CDR3 spans 12 residues. Deletions cut 11 bases from V and 2 bases from J, with 13 bases between. Per the germline V gene, CDR1 is ENHRY and CDR2 is SYGVKD.

The chain carries TRBV10-3 and TRBJ1-5; D gene unclear. V dropped 0 bases and J dropped 7 bases, with 7 bases sitting between them. The CDR3 spans 13 residues. Germline CDR1 is ENHRY and CDR2 is SYGVKD. CDR3 DNA: TGTGCCATCAGTGAGTCGACTGGGCAGCCCCAGCATTTT. Amino acid sequence: CAISESTGQPQHF.

The sample holds a few counts of this clonotype. The chain links TRBV29-1 to TRBJ2-3; a weak D match, TRBD1 (6 bases). Germline V gene lookup returns CDR1 SQVTM and CDR2 ANQGSEA. The CDR3 covers 14 residues. V was cut by 3 bases and J by 6 bases, with 16 bases left in between. CDR3 in DNA: TGCAGCGTTGAGGGCAGGGGTTATTCGGATACGCAGTATTTT. This sequence encodes CSVEGRGYSDTQYF.

The CDR3 DNA sequence: TGTGCCAGCAGCCAAGTGTCATTCCAGCGGGAGTTAAATGAGCAGTTCTTC. This gives the protein CASSQVSFQRELNEQFF. The chain joins TRBV3-1 to TRBJ2-1; 8 positions agree with TRBD2. The CDR3 sequence is 17 residues long. Losses at the gene ends were 1 base for V and 7 bases for J; bases not matched to a gene: 12. Germline CDR1 reads LGHDT; CDR2 reads YNNKEL (reference sequence).

The CDR3 DNA sequence: TGCAGTGCCGCTGCCGAAGCCTACAATGAGCAGTTCTTC. Translated, it gives CSAAAEAYNEQFF. The chain has TRBV20-1 and TRBJ2-1; D not resolved. Trimming took off 6 bases at V and 2 bases at J, with 11 bases between the two ends. CDR3 length: 13 residues. The germline V gene has CDR1 DFQATT and CDR2 SNEGSKA (reference sequence).

This clonotype turned up a few times. V gene TRBV5-1 combines with J gene TRBJ2-3, with D possibly being TRBD1 (5 bases). Germline CDR1 and CDR2: SGHRS and YFSETQ. The CDR3 sequence is 15 residues long. Trimming pared 5 bases from V and 2 bases from J, leaving 15 bases between. CDR3 sequence: CASRIDSTSTDTQYF. The CDR3 DNA sequence: TGCGCCAGCAGAATCGACAGCACCTCCACAGATACGCAGTATTTT.

The table lists this clonotype with a count of one. This chain connects TRBV3-1 to TRBJ1-2; TRBD1 might be the D (6 bases). This CDR3 is 15 amino acids long. V was trimmed by 1 base and J by 4 bases, leaving 13 bases between them. Germline CDR1 and CDR2: LGHDT and YNNKEL (reference sequence). CDR3 DNA: TGTGCCAGCAGCCAAGGCAAGGGAGGGGGCTATGGCTACACCTTC. It encodes CASSQGKGGGYGYTF.

The J gene is TRBJ1-1, the V gene TRBV3-1; D is unresolved. CDR1 LGHDT and CDR2 YNNKEL come from the germline V gene (reference sequence). V lost 2 bases, J lost 8 bases, and 9 bases lay in between. This CDR3 is 12 amino acids long. This chain's CDR3 is CASSQSQAEAFF. Here the CDR3 DNA reads TGTGCCAGCAGCCAATCGCAAGCCGAAGCTTTCTTT.

The chain uses TRBV7-8 and TRBJ2-1; TRBD2 agrees at 9 bases. The V gene's germline CDR1 is SGHVS and CDR2 FQNEAQ. The CDR3 loop spans 15 amino acids. Losses at the gene ends were 0 bases for V and 4 bases for J; bases not matched to a gene: 1. CDR3 protein: CASSLALAGYNEQFF. The CDR3 DNA reads TGTGCCAGCAGCTTAGCGCTAGCGGGGTACAATGAGCAGTTCTTC.

This chain connects TRBV3-1 to TRBJ2-5, with 10 bases lining up with TRBD2. The CDR3 loop spans 12 amino acids. CDR1 LGHDT and CDR2 YNNKEL come from the germline V gene (reference sequence). The junction had 2 bases not matched to a gene; V was cut back by 10 bases and J by 3 bases. CDR3 bases: TGTGCCATCGGACTAGCGGAAGAGACCCAGTACTTC. Protein: CAIGLAEETQYF.

The chain uses TRBV12-3 or TRBV12-4 and TRBJ2-2, with TRBD2 matching over 7 bases. The CDR3 sequence is 14 residues long. V was pared by 8 bases and J by 3 bases, with 6 bases of the junction left unmatched. CDR3: CASASGDYTGELFF. The CDR3 nucleotides are TGTGCCAGCGCCAGCGGGGATTACACCGGGGAGCTGTTTTTT.

The chain links TRBV7-2 to TRBJ2-1, with TRBD1 matching over 8 bases. The CDR3 runs to 15 residues. Germline CDR1 and CDR2: SGHTA and FQGNSA. V lost 1 base to trimming and J lost 4 bases; unmatched junction nucleotides: 3. CDR3 protein: CASSLEGQVYNEQFF. In nucleotides, the CDR3 is TGTGCCAGCAGCTTAGAGGGACAGGTTTACAATGAGCAGTTCTTC.

This clonotype was detected ten times or more. The J gene is TRBJ2-1, the V gene TRBV7-2; 11 bases agree with TRBD2. Germline assignment: CDR1 SGHTA and CDR2 FQGNSA. V lost 5 bases to trimming and J lost 5 bases; unmatched junction nucleotides: 14. The length of the CDR3 is 18 residues. CDR3 DNA: TGTGCCAGCAGCCCTATTACCCTTAGCGGGAGGGGCCACAATGAGCAGTTCTTC. It translates to CASSPITLSGRGHNEQFF.

The chain combines TRBV10-3 with TRBJ2-4; D could derive from TRBD1 or TRBD2 (5 bases each). The CDR3 has 13 residues. Germline-derived CDR1 and CDR2 are ENHRY and SYGVKD. Trimming left V 5 bases short and J 5 bases short, with 10 bases between. DNA of the CDR3: TGTGCCATCAGTCCGGGACCTCAAAACATTCAGTACTTC. Amino acid sequence: CAISPGPQNIQYF.

The J gene is TRBJ1-6, the V gene TRBV7-6; possibly TRBD1 for D (5 bases). From germline, CDR1 is SGHVS and CDR2 FNYEAQ. The V end was cut by 2 bases, the J end by 1 base, with 9 bases between. CDR3 length equals 16 residues. For the CDR3, the DNA is TGTGCCAGCAGCTTAAATCGGGGGTCCTATAATTCACCCCTCCACTTT. It yields the protein CASSLNRGSYNSPLHF.

In nucleotides, the CDR3 is TGTGCCAGCAGTCCCATTCCGGGACAGGTGACTCTGGGCTACACCTTC. Translated, it gives CASSPIPGQVTLGYTF. This sequence joins TRBV27 and TRBJ1-2, with 8 bases that match TRBD1. Germline CDR1 is MNHEY and CDR2 is SMNVEV (reference sequence). This CDR3 is 16 amino acids long. Trimming took 5 bases from V and 8 from J; bases not matched to a gene: 16.

The genes are TRBV7-9 and TRBJ2-1; tentatively, D is TRBD1 or TRBD2 (5 bases each). The ends were cut back, 1 base at V and 0 bases at J, with 10 bases in the middle. The CDR3 loop spans 16 amino acids. Germline values: CDR1 SEHNR, CDR2 FQNEAQ (reference sequence). The CDR3 protein is CASSLEGAGSYNEQFF. The CDR3 DNA sequence: TGTGCCAGCAGCTTAGAAGGGGCGGGCTCCTACAATGAGCAGTTCTTC.

The rearrangement links TRBV30 to TRBJ2-4; TRBD2 matches 10 bases. The assigned J gene may be wrong: the sequence end matches TRBJ2-7 better. Germline V CDR1 and CDR2: GTSNPN, SVGIG (reference sequence). This CDR3 contains 14 residues. The CDR3 loop is CAWRASGSQGEQYF. In DNA, the CDR3 is TGTGCCTGGAGAGCTAGCGGGAGTCAGGGCGAGCAGTACTTC.

This clonotype has only a few counts. The chain is built from TRBV5-1 and TRBJ1-5; 7 bases are a match to TRBD1. From germline, CDR1 is SGHRS and CDR2 YFSETQ. The CDR3 has 15 amino acids. V was clipped by 4 bases and J by 5 bases; unmatched bases: 9. CDR3 nucleotide sequence: TGCGCCAGCAGCCCCGGGACAGCTAAGGATCAGCCCCAGCATTTT. Amino acid sequence: CASSPGTAKDQPQHF.

The chain joins TRBV20-1 to TRBJ2-3; 7 bases fit TRBD2. After removal of 4 bases from V and 2 bases from J, the junction contained 9 bases not matched to a gene. This CDR3 is 15 amino acids long. Germline CDR1 DFQATT, CDR2 SNEGSKA (reference sequence). CDR3 sequence reads: CSAKRLADPTDTQYF. The CDR3 coding sequence is TGCAGTGCTAAAAGGCTAGCGGACCCCACAGATACGCAGTATTTT.

This clonotype showed up just once. This chain's CDR3 is CASSPKGVAKNIQYF. The CDR3 coding sequence is TGTGCCAGCAGTCCCAAGGGAGTAGCCAAAAACATTCAGTACTTC. The genes are TRBV28 and TRBJ2-4; a weak D match, TRBD2 (5 bases). Germline V gene sequence: CDR1 MDHEN, CDR2 SYDVKM. CDR3 length equals 15 residues. Trimming pared 5 bases from V and 0 bases from J, leaving 11 bases between.